The 9 T cell receptor beta chains presented below share a single source sample, sequenced in a study of identical twins. TCRdb itself ran the 5' RACE reads through MiXCR, one entry per CDR3 protein. Of 1.5 million to 2 million distinct CDR3 sequences listed, roughly 35% were seen once; the top ten hold approximately 0.25%. Sequencing input: cord blood. Every receptor here comes from a newborn girl in good health.

V usage is TRBV28 and J usage is TRBJ2-1; D unresolved. Germline CDR1 is MDHEN and CDR2 is SYDVKM. Trimming shortened V by 8 bases and J by 7 bases, and 9 bases separated the two germline ends. There are 11 residues in the CDR3. The CDR3 bases are TGTGCCAGCTGCGGATCGAATGAGCAGTTCTTC. Translating gives CASCGSNEQFF.

Here the CDR3 reads CSARDRRQVQETQYF. As DNA, the CDR3 is TGCAGTGCTAGAGACCGCCGACAGGTTCAAGAGACCCAGTACTTC. The chain joins TRBV20-1 to TRBJ2-5, with a tentative D call TRBD1 (6 bases). Germline CDR1 reads DFQATT; CDR2 reads SNEGSKA (reference sequence). Trimming shortened V by 0 bases and J by 2 bases, and 13 bases separated the two germline ends. The CDR3 spans 15 residues.

This rearrangement joins TRBV20-1 to TRBJ2-3, with 10 bases lining up with TRBD1. This CDR3 comprises 15 residues. Per germline, CDR1 DFQATT and CDR2 SNEGSKA (reference sequence). Trimming removed 5 bases from V and 10 bases from J; junction bases left unmatched: 15. The CDR3 DNA follows: TGCAGTGCTTGGGGACAGGGGCCCCCACAGAAGGCGCAGTATTTT. Translation: CSAWGQGPPQKAQYF.

Notes on this clonotype: One end of the junction varies from germline; a read error may be responsible. J is TRBJ2-1 and V is TRBV6-1; D remains ambiguous. This CDR3 comprises 12 residues. Germline V gene sequence: CDR1 MNHNS, CDR2 SASEGT. The CDR3 nucleotides read TGTGCCAGCAGTGAAATGGGCTATGAGCAGTTATTC. It codes for CASSEMGYEQLF.

The V call is TRBV3-1, the J call TRBJ1-4, with D hard to call. The germline V gene has CDR1 LGHDT and CDR2 YNNKEL (reference sequence). The CDR3 extends over 15 amino acids. V shed 0 bases and J shed 4 bases, with 9 bases lying between them. The CDR3 sequence is CASSQEWGLNEKLFF. In DNA, the CDR3 is TGTGCCAGCAGCCAAGAATGGGGTCTTAATGAAAAACTGTTTTTT.

This chain joins TRBV27 and TRBJ1-2; 8 nucleotides agree with TRBD1. The germline CDR1 and CDR2 sequences are MNHEY and SMNVEV (reference sequence). V was pared by 6 bases and J by 4 bases, with 4 bases of the junction left unmatched. CDR3 length: 13 residues. In nucleotides, the CDR3 is TGTGCCAGCAGGTCGGGACAGGCCTATGGCTACACCTTC. Its translation is CASRSGQAYGYTF.

The sample holds a few counts of this clonotype. This sequence may be a read error, since a much larger clone differs from it by one base. This chain links TRBV25-1 with TRBJ2-1; 10 bases agree with TRBD1. This CDR3 contains 15 residues. Germline V gene sequence: CDR1 MGHDK, CDR2 SYGVNS. V lost 5 bases and J lost 3; bases outside the gene matches: 4. CDR3 sequence reads: CASSSGTGVYNEQFF. In nucleotides, the CDR3 is TGTGCCAGCAGTTCCGGGACAGGGGTCTACAATGAGCAGTTCTTC.

This clonotype was counted between two and nine times. The rearrangement uses TRBV7-2 and TRBJ2-1, with D unresolved. The V gene lost 0 bases and the J gene lost 4 bases, with 10 bases spanning the gap. Germline assignment: CDR1 SGHTA and CDR2 FQGNSA. CDR3 length equals 15 residues. CDR3 nucleotide sequence: TGTGCCAGCAGCTTAGCCCCCCTGCGGTACAATGAGCAGTTCTTC. Protein: CASSLAPLRYNEQFF.

CDR3 in amino acids: CSVGPETENEQFF. The CDR3 DNA follows: TGCAGCGTTGGGCCTGAGACAGAAAATGAGCAGTTCTTC. V is TRBV29-1 and J is TRBJ2-1; perhaps TRBD1 as D (5 bases). Germline CDR1 SQVTM, CDR2 ANQGSEA. This CDR3 is 13 amino acids long. Trimming took off 4 bases at V and 7 bases at J, with 14 bases between the two ends.